The 22 T cell receptor beta chains below were found in one sample sequenced in a study of CD8 T cells in Susac syndrome. An input of roughly 0.5 to 1 ug of RNA was subjected to reverse transcription using random hexamers. TCRdb called the immunoSEQ multiplex PCR reads again in MiXCR, with one record for every CDR3 protein. Counted here are some 110,000 distinct CDR3 sequences, 90% to 95% occurring once; the ten biggest clones make up 0.25% to 0.3%. The source material was CD8+ T cells from PBMCs. These receptors were obtained from a human donor with Susac syndrome.

The chain employs TRBV29-1 and TRBJ1-4, with D uncertain. The CDR3 is 15 residues long. Trimming took 3 bases from V and 8 from J, leaving 19 bases between them. Germline loops: CDR1 SQVTM, CDR2 ANQGSEA. Written as DNA, the CDR3 is TGCAGCGTTGAGGAGGGTCAAACCCTTAGGGAAAAACTGTTTTTT. As protein: CSVEEGQTLREKLFF. The whole variable domain, remainder taken from reference TRBV29-1 and TRBJ1-4, is SAVISQKPSRDICQRGTSLTIQCQVDSQVTMMFWYRQQPGQSLTLIATANQGSEATYESGFVIDKFPISRPNLTFSTLTVSNMSPEDSSIYLCSVEEGQTLREKLFFGSGTQLSVL.

V and J are TRBV30 and TRBJ2-7; perhaps TRBD1 as D (5 bases). The V end was cut by 2 bases, the J end by 4 bases, with 15 bases between. The CDR3 contains 14 residues. CDR1 GTSNPN and CDR2 SVGIG come from the germline V gene (reference sequence). CDR3 sequence reads: CAWSRRGRAYEQYF. In DNA form, the CDR3 reads TGTGCCTGGAGTCGAAGGGGCCGAGCATACGAGCAGTACTTC.

V gene TRBV3-1 combines with J gene TRBJ2-3, with D tentatively TRBD1 or TRBD2 (6 bases each). CDR3 length: 17 residues. Germline values: CDR1 LGHDT, CDR2 YNNKEL (reference sequence). V shed 3 bases and J shed 4 bases, with 20 bases lying between them. The CDR3 DNA reads as TGTGCCAGCAGCCACCCCCTGGGGGGCGAACGGGCAGATACGCAGTATTTT. It translates to CASSHPLGGERADTQYF.

The genes are TRBV20-1 and TRBJ2-7; D may be TRBD2 (5 bases). The germline CDR1 and CDR2 sequences are DFQATT and SNEGSKA (reference sequence). Deletions cut 0 bases from V and 2 bases from J, with 8 bases between. The CDR3 has 13 amino acids. The CDR3 spells CSAREDFTYEQYF. CDR3 DNA sequence: TGCAGTGCTAGAGAGGACTTCACCTACGAGCAGTACTTC.

Concerning this clonotype: Since no conserved phenylalanine or tryptophan closes the CDR3, a read error is the likely cause. This chain uses TRBV6-5 with TRBJ2-6, with D unresolved. This CDR3 is 13 amino acids long. The V end was cut by 8 bases, the J end by 0 bases, with 5 bases between. Germline-derived CDR1 and CDR2 are MNHEY and SVGAGI. CDR3 DNA sequence: TGTGCCAGCCTAGGCTCTGGGGCCAACGTCCTGACTCTC. Amino acid sequence: CASLGSGANVLTL.

V and J are TRBV12-3 or TRBV12-4 and TRBJ2-1; 10 bases line up with TRBD2. This CDR3 has 15 residues. V gave up 7 bases and J gave up 1 base; unmatched junction bases: 4. In DNA, the CDR3 is TGTGCCAGCACCAGACTAGCGGGTTCCTACAATGAGCAGTTCTTC. It encodes CASTRLAGSYNEQFF.

The chain is built from TRBV7-6 and TRBJ2-7; the match to TRBD2 covers 7 bases. This CDR3 comprises 14 residues. V trimming: 7 bases; J trimming: 6 bases; junction bases outside the gene matches: 12. Germline assignment: CDR1 SGHVS and CDR2 FNYEAQ. The CDR3 DNA reads TGTGCCAGCAACCCCGGCGGGGGATCCAGCGAGCAGTACTTC. This translates into CASNPGGGSSEQYF.

The rearrangement uses TRBV11-2 and TRBJ2-7; no clear D. Trimming left V 1 base short and J 2 bases short, with 15 bases between. The CDR3 is 16 amino acids. Germline values: CDR1 SGHAT, CDR2 FQNNGV. CDR3 loop: CASSLGPPGSPYEQYF. The CDR3 DNA reads TGTGCCAGCAGCTTAGGCCCTCCAGGCTCGCCCTACGAGCAGTACTTC.

CDR3 sequence (DNA): TGTGCCAGCAGCCCGGGACCGACCTATGGCTACACCTTC. Protein sequence: CASSPGPTYGYTF. This chain links TRBV3-1 with TRBJ1-2; D is possibly TRBD1 (5 bases). V gave up 4 bases and J gave up 4 bases, with 10 bases separating them. The germline V gene has CDR1 LGHDT and CDR2 YNNKEL (reference sequence). This CDR3 has 13 amino acids.

This rearrangement joins TRBV27 to TRBJ1-2; tentatively, D is TRBD1 (5 bases). The CDR3 has 15 amino acids. The V gene lost 5 bases and the J gene lost 3 bases, with 16 bases spanning the gap. Germline CDR1 and CDR2: MNHEY and SMNVEV (reference sequence). The CDR3 DNA follows: TGTGCCAGCAGTCCCGGACACCCCGAGCACTATGGCTACACCTTC. Residues: CASSPGHPEHYGYTF.

The chain combines TRBV3-1 with TRBJ2-2, with D maybe TRBD2 (5 bases). Germline loops: CDR1 LGHDT, CDR2 YNNKEL (reference sequence). The CDR3 is 17 residues long. V was pared by 0 bases and J by 4 bases, with 15 bases between. The CDR3: CASSQDRALGSTGELFF. In DNA form, the CDR3 reads TGTGCCAGCAGCCAAGATCGGGCCTTGGGGAGCACCGGGGAGCTGTTTTTT.

The rearrangement links TRBV29-1 to TRBJ2-5; tentatively, D is TRBD2 (7 bases). The CDR3 length is 15 residues. With 7 bases removed from V and 5 bases from J, the gap between germline ends came to 23 bases. Germline-derived CDR1 and CDR2 are SQVTM and ANQGSEA. The CDR3 is CSAAAGAGPLETQYF. The CDR3 DNA sequence: TGCAGCGCCGCTGCGGGGGCGGGCCCCCTGGAGACCCAGTACTTC.

This chain joins TRBV27 and TRBJ1-5, with D tentatively TRBD1 (5 bases). V gave up 8 bases and J gave up 3 bases, with 20 bases separating them. Germline V lookup: CDR1 MNHEY, CDR2 SMNVEV (reference sequence). The CDR3 covers 16 residues. The DNA for the CDR3 is TGTGCCAGCCCGTCAGTCAGTCTCAGGGACAATCAGCCCCAGCATTTT. Residues: CASPSVSLRDNQPQHF.

This rearrangement joins TRBV13 to TRBJ2-2; D is undetermined. The CDR3 contains 13 residues. V shed 7 bases and J shed 2 bases, with 8 bases lying between them. CDR1 PRHDT and CDR2 FYEKMQ come from the germline V gene (reference sequence). The CDR3: CASIRHNTGELFF. In DNA form, the CDR3 reads TGTGCCAGCATCCGACACAACACCGGGGAGCTGTTTTTT.

J is TRBJ2-5 and V is TRBV12-3 or TRBV12-4, with 7 bases identical to TRBD1. Losses at the gene ends were 4 bases for V and 4 bases for J; bases not matched to a gene: 9. CDR3 length equals 15 residues. The CDR3 DNA is TGTGCCAGCAGTTCGCCGAGACAGGGTCGAGAGACCCAGTACTTC. Translation: CASSSPRQGRETQYF.

In this sample, this clonotype turned up once. The chain uses TRBV27 and TRBJ2-7; a weak D match, TRBD1 (5 bases). V was shortened by 11 bases and J by 7 bases, with 18 bases between the two germline ends. The CDR3 sequence is 12 residues long. Germline-derived CDR1 and CDR2 are MNHEY and SMNVEV (reference sequence). This CDR3 is CASRPTAGEQYF. CDR3 DNA: TGTGCCTCCCGACCGACAGCCGGGGAGCAGTACTTC.

This chain joins TRBV11-2 and TRBJ1-1; D gene ambiguous. The CDR3 is 12 residues long. Germline CDR1 and CDR2: SGHAT and FQNNGV. The V gene lost 2 bases and the J gene lost 6 bases, with 7 bases spanning the gap. The CDR3 nucleotides read TGTGCCAGCAGCTTAAAATCGGCTGAAGCTTTCTTT. Amino acid sequence: CASSLKSAEAFF.

This clonotype has a single count. The gene calls are TRBV13 and TRBJ1-2, with D unclear. This CDR3 contains 13 residues. The V gene's germline CDR1 is PRHDT and CDR2 FYEKMQ (reference sequence). The V end lost 6 bases, the J end lost 1 base, and 9 bases lay between the germline ends. CDR3 DNA sequence: TGTGCCAGCAGTTTCGAACTTAACTATGGCTACACCTTC. It is translated as CASSFELNYGYTF.

This clonotype was found once. V and J are TRBV7-8 and TRBJ2-3; 8 positions agree with TRBD2. CDR3 length: 17 residues. Germline-derived CDR1 and CDR2 are SGHVS and FQNEAQ. Trimming cost V 3 bases and J 2 bases; bases outside gene matches: 10. Here the CDR3 reads CASSFANGRANTDTQYF. The CDR3 DNA reads TGTGCCAGCAGCTTCGCCAACGGGAGGGCCAACACAGATACGCAGTATTTT.

The chain employs TRBV4-2 and TRBJ1-2; the D is unclear. CDR1 is LGHNA and CDR2 is YNFKEQ in the germline V gene. This CDR3 has 16 residues. The ends were cut back, 1 base at V and 0 bases at J, with 12 bases in the middle. CDR3 DNA: TGTGCCAGCAGCCAAGCCGGAGGAGGAGCTAACTATGGCTACACCTTC. Translation: CASSQAGGGANYGYTF.

The chain links TRBV4-3 to TRBJ2-1; 7 bases line up with TRBD2. The CDR3 consists of 13 residues. Germline-derived CDR1 and CDR2 are LGHNA and YSLEER. The J segment lost 10 bases and the V segment lost 3 bases, leaving 6 bases of the junction unmatched. In nucleotides, the CDR3 is TGCGCCAGCAGCCAGTCCGGGGGGTGGGAGCAGTTCTTC. This encodes CASSQSGGWEQFF.

The chain's CDR3 is CASSQEWSAPGAEAFF. The DNA of the CDR3 is TGCGCCAGCAGCCAAGAATGGAGCGCTCCGGGGGCTGAAGCTTTCTTT. The chain combines TRBV4-3 with TRBJ1-1, with D possibly matching TRBD1 (5 bases). There are 16 residues in the CDR3. Germline V gene data show CDR1 as LGHNA and CDR2 as YSLEER. V lost 0 bases, J lost 6 bases, and 17 bases lay in between.